The sequence of this T cell receptor beta chain was determined in a study of T cell changes during pregnancy in multiple sclerosis. CDR3 length equals 17 residues. V lost 1 base and J lost 2, with 15 bases in between. The germline V gene encodes CDR1 MGHRA and CDR2 YSYEKL. Sequenced by immunoSEQ multiplex PCR; TCRdb stores in-frame clones only, minus some. The repertoire has fewer than 40,000 clones, 89% of them found once; the top ten carry about 11%. This clonotype was sampled from a female donor with multiple sclerosis, enrolled in a pregnancy study. The sequencing here drew on CD8+ T cells from peripheral blood mononuclear cells, taken in the second trimester of pregnancy. The chain carries TRBV4-1 and TRBJ1-5; D may be TRBD1 (5 bases). For the CDR3, the DNA is TGCGCCAGCAGCCAAGCCGGGACTCTAGGAGGCAATCAGCCCCAGCATTTT. Its translation is CASSQAGTLGGNQPQHF.